This entry lists 2 T cell receptor beta chains sequenced from one sample in a study of T cells in Graves' hyperthyroidism and ophthalmopathy. Researchers took RNA transcripts and amplified the TCR beta CDR3 regions from them. Carried out on the TCR CDR3, a first-round RT-PCR used the HTBI primer set. TCRdb re-called the multiplex PCR reads through MiXCR, storing one row per CDR3 protein. Of over 150,000 distinct CDR3 sequences listed, about 15% are singletons. Sequencing input: blood. The receptors were gathered from a woman aged 45-60 years with Graves' hyperthyroidism.

This clonotype was seen many times. The chain couples TRBV20-1 to TRBJ1-1; tentatively, D is TRBD1 (6 bases). V lost 4 bases and J lost 7, with 10 bases in between. The CDR3 extends over 11 amino acids. Germline V lookup: CDR1 DFQATT, CDR2 SNEGSKA (reference sequence). The CDR3 loop reads CSAKRGGEAFF. CDR3 sequence (DNA): TGCAGTGCTAAAAGGGGGGGTGAAGCTTTCTTT.

This clonotype was recorded at least ten times. The chain links TRBV9 to TRBJ2-3; 7 bases line up with TRBD2. Germline CDR1 SGDLS, CDR2 YYNGEE. V lost 3 bases and J lost 0; bases outside the gene matches: 4. This CDR3 region has 15 residues. CDR3 sequence reads: CASSGTSASTDTQYF. The CDR3 nucleotides read TGTGCCAGCAGCGGCACTAGCGCCAGCACAGATACGCAGTATTTT.